Listed here are 17 T cell receptor beta chains from one sample, sequenced in a study of cytomegalovirus exposure and HLA in healthy donors (dated by TCRdb to about 2017). The library was prepared using the immunoSEQ multiplex PCR assay. For the multiplex PCR, a mixture combining 60 forward primers for TCR Vbeta segments and 13 reverse primers for TCR Jbeta segments was used. In its TCRdb copy, this immuneACCESS table keeps in-frame sequences only and misses some clones. Where compared with another copy, unresolved V genes explain less than half of these, and the others have no known cause. The table kept for this sample lists 95,000 to 150,000 clones. Roughly 4% of the sample belongs to the ten largest clones. What was sequenced was PBMCs. The receptor set was obtained from a man younger than 30 in good health and CMV-seronegative.

The CDR3 DNA sequence: TGTGCCAGTAGTATGGGGGACAGATACAATGAGCAGTTCTTC. Amino acids: CASSMGDRYNEQFF. This chain joins TRBV19 and TRBJ2-1; 7 bases line up with TRBD1. The ends lost 3 bases at V and 4 bases at J; junction bases unmatched: 3. Germline V gene data show CDR1 as LNHDA and CDR2 as SQIVND (reference sequence). The CDR3 length is 14 residues.

The chain recombines TRBV30 with TRBJ1-6; D is uncertain. V lost 2 bases to trimming and J lost 9 bases, with 8 bases between them. The CDR3 is 12 amino acids. Germline CDR1 and CDR2: GTSNPN and SVGIG (reference sequence). The CDR3 DNA reads TGTGCCTGGAGTACTGGTACTTCACCCCTCCACTTT. It codes for CAWSTGTSPLHF.

The V call is TRBV6-5, the J call TRBJ1-2; TRBD1 might be the D (6 bases). V was cut by 4 bases and J by 5 bases, with 11 bases left in between. Germline CDR1 is MNHEY and CDR2 is SVGAGI. This CDR3 has 13 amino acids. The chain's CDR3 is CASSFHRDYGYTF. Written as DNA, the CDR3 is TGTGCCAGCAGTTTTCACAGGGATTATGGCTACACCTTC.

The V and J genes are TRBV28 and TRBJ2-5; D possibly corresponds to TRBD2 (5 bases). This CDR3 is 15 amino acids long. Between the trimmed V and J ends, which lost 4 bases and 6 bases, there was a span of 18 bases. The germline V gene encodes CDR1 MDHEN and CDR2 SYDVKM. This CDR3 is CASSSPDGVSKTQYF. The DNA of the CDR3 is TGTGCCAGCAGTTCGCCGGACGGGGTATCCAAGACCCAGTACTTC. Together with reference TRBV28 and TRBJ2-5, the CDR3 gives the full variable domain: DVKVTQSSRYLVKRTGEKVFLECVQDMDHENMFWYRQDPGLGLRLIYFSYDVKMKEKGDIPEGYSVSREKKERFSLILESASTNQTSMYLCASSSPDGVSKTQYFGPGTRLLVL.

V gene TRBV27 combines with J gene TRBJ1-5, with 8 bases fitting TRBD1. This CDR3 region has 16 residues. Per the germline V gene, CDR1 is MNHEY and CDR2 is SMNVEV (reference sequence). V shed 10 bases and J 0 bases; nucleotides not matched to a gene: 11. The CDR3 is CATAGQGRYSNQPQHF. The DNA of the CDR3 is TGTGCCACCGCTGGACAGGGAAGATATAGCAATCAGCCCCAGCATTTT.

Notes on this clone: One junction end does not reproduce the germline sequence, and a read error may be involved. V gene TRBV11-2 combines with J gene TRBJ2-5, with 7 nucleotides matching TRBD1. The CDR3 spans 15 residues. Germline V gene sequence: CDR1 SGHAT, CDR2 FQNNGV. CDR3 loop: CASSDEGGGQKTQYF. The DNA of the CDR3 is TGTGCCAGCAGCGATGAAGGGGGCGGCCAAAAGACCCAGTACTTC.

This chain joins TRBV5-1 and TRBJ1-6; 8 bases are a match to TRBD1. CDR1 is SGHRS, CDR2 YFSETQ, per germline. J gave up 4 bases and V 5 bases, and 5 bases lay outside the gene matches. The CDR3 is 15 residues long. The CDR3 bases are TGCGCCAGCAGTGGACAGGGCGGGTATAATTCACCCCTCCACTTT. This codes for CASSGQGGYNSPLHF.

The rearrangement links TRBV5-4 to TRBJ1-1; weak D call: TRBD1 (6 bases). Per germline, CDR1 SGHNT and CDR2 YYREEE (reference sequence). The ends were cut back, 1 base at V and 3 bases at J, with 7 bases in the middle. The length of the CDR3 is 13 residues. For the CDR3, the DNA is TGTGCCAGCAGCTTGTCAGGGGACACTGAAGCTTTCTTT. It translates to CASSLSGDTEAFF.

The chain recombines TRBV6-6 with TRBJ2-5; D is unresolved. Between the trimmed V and J ends, which lost 7 bases and 5 bases, there was a span of 11 bases. CDR1 is MNHNY and CDR2 is SVGAGI in the germline V gene (reference sequence). The CDR3 runs 12 residues. CDR3 protein: CASIASGETQYF. Written as DNA, the CDR3 is TGTGCCAGCATAGCCTCCGGGGAGACCCAGTACTTC.

For the CDR3, the DNA is TGCGCCAGCAGTGGGGGACAGGGGGCCGGCTACGAGCAGTACTTC. Translated, it gives CASSGGQGAGYEQYF. The V call is TRBV10-1, the J call TRBJ2-7; 12 bases are shared with TRBD1. J lost 3 bases, V lost 4 bases, and 4 bases had no gene match. Germline loops: CDR1 WNHNN, CDR2 SYGVQD (reference sequence). The length of the CDR3 is 15 residues.

This chain joins TRBV5-1 and TRBJ1-1; D is uncertain. Germline V gene data show CDR1 as SGHRS and CDR2 as YFSETQ. The CDR3 is 14 amino acids. The V and J ends lost 6 bases and 2 bases respectively, with 14 bases between them. The CDR3 coding sequence is TGCGCCAGCAAAAGTTTAGCAGTCAACACTGAAGCTTTCTTT. Translating it yields CASKSLAVNTEAFF.

The genes are TRBV2 and TRBJ2-2; D unresolved. The germline gives CDR1 SNHLY, CDR2 FYNNEI. The CDR3 length is 13 residues. The CDR3 loop is CASSSEFSGELFF. In DNA form, the CDR3 reads TGTGCAAGCTCCTCCGAGTTTTCCGGGGAGCTGTTTTTT.

The chain combines TRBV9 with TRBJ2-7; 7 bases match TRBD1. This CDR3 is built from 13 residues. Looked up from germline, CDR1 is SGDLS and CDR2 is YYNGEE. Trimming removed 2 bases from V and 3 bases from J; junction bases left unmatched: 2. As DNA, the CDR3 is TGTGCCAGCAGCGTGACAGGGAACTACGAGCAGTACTTC. Translated: CASSVTGNYEQYF.

The chain links TRBV4-1 to TRBJ2-7, with TRBD2 as a possible D gene (7 bases). In germline, CDR1 is MGHRA, CDR2 YSYEKL. This CDR3 contains 17 residues. V lost 1 base to trimming and J lost 7 bases, with 23 bases between them. The DNA of the CDR3 is TGCGCCAGCAGCCAAGGGGGGCGGGAGTCTCTTCGGGGGGAGCAGTACTTC. This translates into CASSQGGRESLRGEQYF.

The J gene is TRBJ1-2, the V gene TRBV25-1; the D is unclear. V was clipped by 3 bases and J by 3 bases, with 14 bases between them. CDR3 length: 15 amino acids. CDR1 and CDR2 from the germline V gene are MGHDK and SYGVNS. DNA for the CDR3: TGTGCCAGCAGTGATCGCGGGCTAGCGCACTATGGCTACACCTTC. Its protein product is CASSDRGLAHYGYTF.

V gene TRBV6-1 combines with J gene TRBJ2-5, with TRBD2 matching over 7 bases. V shed 7 bases, J shed 5 bases, and the junction held 13 bases outside the gene matches. CDR1 MNHNS and CDR2 SASEGT come from the germline V gene. The CDR3 is 15 residues long. In DNA form, the CDR3 reads TGTGCCAGCACCCCCCGGGGGAGCGGGACGGAGACCCAGTACTTC. It yields the protein CASTPRGSGTETQYF.

The chain links TRBV5-1 to TRBJ1-2; D gene ambiguous. Trimming pared 3 bases from V and 8 bases from J, leaving 8 bases between. Per the germline V gene, CDR1 is SGHRS and CDR2 is YFSETQ. The CDR3 length is 11 residues. CDR3: CASSSWEGYTF. The DNA of the CDR3 is TGCGCCAGCAGCTCCTGGGAGGGCTACACCTTC.